The clone carrying this T cell receptor (beta chain) came up many times. The sample belongs to a study of blood T cells in healthy people across ages. Per germline, CDR1 DFQATT and CDR2 SNEGSKA (reference sequence). The V gene lost 3 bases and the J gene lost 1 base, with 7 bases spanning the gap. This CDR3 is built from 12 residues. A second PCR of 7 to 11 cycles used a sample-barcoded 5' primer and a J-beta primer mix. TCRdb reanalysed the 5' RACE reads using MiXCR and keeps one entry per CDR3 protein. The data hold around 1,800,000 distinct CDR3 sequences, with roughly two fifths observed a single time.

This clonotype was obtained from a human donor in good health. The material sequenced was blood. This sequence joins TRBV20-1 and TRBJ2-7, with D perhaps matching TRBD1 or TRBD2 (5 bases each). The CDR3 reads CSASWGSYEQYF. CDR3 bases: TGCAGTGCTAGTTGGGGGTCCTACGAGCAGTACTTC.